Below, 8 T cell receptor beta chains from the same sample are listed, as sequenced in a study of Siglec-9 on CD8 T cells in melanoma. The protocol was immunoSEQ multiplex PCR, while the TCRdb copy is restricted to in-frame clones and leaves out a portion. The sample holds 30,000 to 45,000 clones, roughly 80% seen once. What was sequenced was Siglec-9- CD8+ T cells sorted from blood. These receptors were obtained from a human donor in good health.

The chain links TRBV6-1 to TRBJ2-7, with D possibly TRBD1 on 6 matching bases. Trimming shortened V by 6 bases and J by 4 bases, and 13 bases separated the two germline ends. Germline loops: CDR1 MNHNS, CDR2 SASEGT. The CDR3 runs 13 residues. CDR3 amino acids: CASRYREIYEQYF. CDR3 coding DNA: TGTGCCAGCAGGTACAGGGAGATATACGAGCAGTACTTC.

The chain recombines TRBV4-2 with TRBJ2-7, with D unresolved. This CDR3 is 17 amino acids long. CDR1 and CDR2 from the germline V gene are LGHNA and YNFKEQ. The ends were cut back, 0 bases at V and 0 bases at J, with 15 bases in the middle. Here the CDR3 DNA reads TGTGCCAGCAGCCAAGATCTCTCTAAGGTGGGCTCCTACGAGCAGTACTTC. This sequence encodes CASSQDLSKVGSYEQYF.

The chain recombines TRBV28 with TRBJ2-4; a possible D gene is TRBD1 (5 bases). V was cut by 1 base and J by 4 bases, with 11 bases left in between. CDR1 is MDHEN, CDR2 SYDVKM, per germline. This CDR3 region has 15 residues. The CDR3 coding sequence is TGTGCCAGCAGTTTATTGGCTCAGGGTAAAAACATTCAGTACTTC. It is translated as CASSLLAQGKNIQYF.

DNA of the CDR3: TGTGCCAGTAAAGGGGGCAGCGAAAACACCGGGGAGCTGTTTTTT. This sequence encodes CASKGGSENTGELFF. The chain recombines TRBV19 with TRBJ2-2; TRBD1 matches at 7 bases. CDR1 and CDR2 from the germline V gene are LNHDA and SQIVND (reference sequence). The trim removed 7 bases at V and 2 bases at J, leaving 7 bases unmatched. The CDR3 is made up of 15 amino acids.

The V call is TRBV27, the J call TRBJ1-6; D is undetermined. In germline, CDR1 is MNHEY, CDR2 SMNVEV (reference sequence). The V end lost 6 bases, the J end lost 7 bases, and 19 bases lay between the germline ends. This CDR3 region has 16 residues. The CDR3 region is CASSLSKSLYNSPLHF. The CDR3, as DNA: TGTGCCAGCAGCCTGTCGAAGTCATTGTACAATTCACCCCTCCACTTT.

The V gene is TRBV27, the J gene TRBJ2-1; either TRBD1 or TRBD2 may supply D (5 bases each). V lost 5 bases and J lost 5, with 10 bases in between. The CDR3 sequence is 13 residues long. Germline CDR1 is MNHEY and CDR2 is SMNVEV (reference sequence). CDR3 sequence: CASSGGLHNEQFF. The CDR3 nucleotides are TGTGCCAGCAGTGGGGGATTGCACAATGAGCAGTTCTTC.

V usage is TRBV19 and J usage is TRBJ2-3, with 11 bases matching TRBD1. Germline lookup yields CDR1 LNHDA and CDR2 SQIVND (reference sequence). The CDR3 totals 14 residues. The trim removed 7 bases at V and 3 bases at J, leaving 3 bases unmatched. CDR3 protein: CASIWDRGTDTQYF. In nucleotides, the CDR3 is TGTGCCAGTATATGGGACAGGGGGACAGATACGCAGTATTTT.

CDR3 residues: CASSSLASAYEQYF. The DNA for the CDR3 is TGTGCCAGCAGTTCGCTGGCAAGCGCCTACGAGCAGTACTTC. The genes are TRBV28 and TRBJ2-7; D unresolved. V shed 4 bases and J shed 2 bases, with 12 bases lying between them. CDR3 length: 14 residues. Germline V gene lookup returns CDR1 MDHEN and CDR2 SYDVKM.